Listed here is a single T cell receptor beta chain. The antigen is not known. Since a much larger clone is just one base distant, this may be a read error. This specimen belongs to a study of early T cells in non-severe SARS-CoV-2 infection. Turning to the study itself: Unsorted whole blood bulk RNA was sequenced, with unpaired chains.

Study-wide results and caveats: The study's VDJdb matching favored anti-spike CD8 responses and missed private and CD4 specificities.

Researchers attached unique molecular identifiers to individual cDNA molecules. TCRdb re-derived calls from the 5' RACE reads in MiXCR, one entry per CDR3 protein. The sample contains 62,000 or so distinct CDR3 sequences, roughly 8.8% of which appear only once. The clonotype originates from an adult who was a healthcare worker with PCR-confirmed SARS-CoV-2 infection or an uninfected control (not recorded which). The sample taken for sequencing was whole blood.

The CDR3 here is CASRPSSTDTQYF. CDR3 coding DNA: TGTGCCAGTAGGCCCTCTAGCACAGATACGCAGTATTTT. The V and J genes are TRBV19 and TRBJ2-3; no clear D gene. The CDR3 extends over 13 amino acids. CDR1 is LNHDA and CDR2 is SQIVND in the germline V gene (reference sequence). The germline V and J ends were trimmed by 6 bases and 0 bases, with 7 bases remaining between them.